This T cell receptor (beta chain) was sequenced during a study of a mutant IDH1 vaccine in newly diagnosed glioma. Time point described: week 23, last vaccination. It was 300 ug of mutant IDH1 20-mer peptide that made up each vaccine dose, given with topical imiquimod. J lost 5 bases, V lost 4 bases, and 13 bases had no gene match. Germline-derived CDR1 and CDR2 are SGHNT and YYREEE (reference sequence). The CDR3 length is 16 residues. Comments on this clone: Antigen unknown.

Produced via immunoSEQ multiplex PCR; TCRdb's table is partial and in-frame only. The table has about 28,000 clones, roughly 85% seen once. The sample here was PBMCs, taken from a glioma patient whose treatment included an IDH1 peptide vaccine. This chain links TRBV5-4 with TRBJ1-2, with TRBD1 matching over 8 bases. This sequence was found in a woman in her twenties or thirties with glioma. The CDR3 DNA follows: TGTGCCAGCAGCCCCCCACGGGACAGGAGATATTATGGCTACACCTTC. Protein product: CASSPPRDRRYYGYTF.